The 23 T cell receptor beta chains below all came from one sample that was sequenced in a study of shared clonotypes between healthy human individuals. Cells designated naive CD8 were CD45RO-negative and were positively selected for CCR7, with terminally differentiated effector memory CD45RA+ cells excluded. The protocol was immunoSEQ multiplex PCR, while the TCRdb copy is restricted to in-frame clones and leaves out a portion. The data show about 2 million clones, approximately 94% seen once. The sequenced sample consisted of naive CD8+ T cells sorted from blood. These TCRs come from a man aged 18 to 30 in good health.

The gene calls are TRBV5-1 and TRBJ2-7; TRBD1 matches at 9 bases. J gave up 4 bases and V 1 base, and 3 bases lay outside the gene matches. Germline V CDR1 and CDR2: SGHRS, YFSETQ. CDR3 length equals 14 residues. CDR3 amino acids: CASSLTGQGYEQYF. In nucleotides, the CDR3 is TGCGCCAGCAGCTTGACAGGACAGGGGTACGAGCAGTACTTC. Filled out from reference TRBV5-1 and TRBJ2-7, the complete variable domain reads KAGVTQTPRYLIKTRGQQVTLSCSPISGHRSVSWYQQTPGQGLQFLFEYFSETQRNKGNFPGRFSGRQFSNSRSEMNVSTLELGDSALYLCASSLTGQGYEQYFGPGTRLTVT.

The chain recombines TRBV6-5 with TRBJ2-7, with a tentative D call TRBD1 (7 bases). Per the germline V gene, CDR1 is MNHEY and CDR2 is SVGAGI. V lost 4 bases, J lost 2 bases, and 12 bases lay in between. The CDR3 has 14 residues. The DNA for the CDR3 is TGTGCCAGCAGTTTCACAGGGGAGGCCTACGAGCAGTACTTC. It specifies CASSFTGEAYEQYF.

As regards this clone: At one end, the junction sequence differs from germline, possibly due to a read error. The chain uses TRBV27 and TRBJ2-2; tentative D call: TRBD2 (6 bases). Germline-derived CDR1 and CDR2 are MNHEY and SMNVEV (reference sequence). The CDR3 is 15 amino acids. CDR3 in DNA: TGCGCCAGCAGCCCTATGGCACGGGAGACCGGGGAGCTGTTTTTT. It specifies CASSPMARETGELFF.

The J gene is TRBJ1-5, the V gene TRBV27; 7 bases are a match to TRBD1. Germline V gene sequence: CDR1 MNHEY, CDR2 SMNVEV (reference sequence). The CDR3 contains 15 residues. Trimming cost V 3 bases and J 7 bases; bases outside gene matches: 9. This CDR3 is CASSFLGAGGQPQHF. CDR3 sequence (DNA): TGTGCCAGCAGTTTTCTGGGGGCAGGGGGGCAGCCCCAGCATTTT.

The V and J genes are TRBV11-2 and TRBJ2-1, with D hard to call. The germline V gene encodes CDR1 SGHAT and CDR2 FQNNGV. V was shortened by 0 bases and J by 0 bases, with 3 bases between the two germline ends. This CDR3 is built from 14 residues. Here the CDR3 DNA reads TGTGCCAGCAGCTTAGACCGCTCCTACAATGAGCAGTTCTTC. As protein: CASSLDRSYNEQFF.

This chain connects TRBV5-4 to TRBJ1-2; D gene uncertain. Per germline, CDR1 SGHNT and CDR2 YYREEE (reference sequence). There are 15 residues in the CDR3. V dropped 1 base and J dropped 2 bases, with 12 bases sitting between them. The CDR3 bases are TGTGCCAGCAGCTTGCGTGGTTCGGGGAACTATGGCTACACCTTC. Translated: CASSLRGSGNYGYTF.

This chain links TRBV14 with TRBJ1-1; tentative D call: TRBD1 (5 bases). Trimming cost V 2 bases and J 1 base, with 8 bases left between them. The CDR3 totals 14 residues. Germline CDR1 SGHDN, CDR2 FVKESK. The CDR3 DNA sequence: TGTGCCAGCAGCCAATTCAGGGCGAACACTGAAGCTTTCTTT. Translating it yields CASSQFRANTEAFF.

The J gene is TRBJ1-4, the V gene TRBV7-9, with D perhaps TRBD1 (6 bases). The germline CDR1 and CDR2 sequences are SEHNR and FQNEAQ (reference sequence). V was clipped by 5 bases and J by 6 bases, with 10 bases between them. The CDR3 loop spans 13 amino acids. The CDR3 is CASSGQLDEKLFF. The CDR3, as DNA: TGTGCCAGCAGCGGACAGCTAGATGAAAAACTGTTTTTT. Variable domain in full (rest from reference TRBV7-9 and TRBJ1-4): DTGVSQNPRHKITKRGQNVTFRCDPISEHNRLYWYRQTLGQGPEFLTYFQNEAQLEKSRLLSDRFSAERPKGSFSTLEIQRTEQGDSAMYLCASSGQLDEKLFFGSGTQLSVL.

This chain links TRBV7-9 with TRBJ2-5; no clear D gene. The germline V gene encodes CDR1 SEHNR and CDR2 FQNEAQ (reference sequence). The V gene lost 4 bases and the J gene lost 4 bases, with 13 bases spanning the gap. CDR3 size: 14 residues. In nucleotides, the CDR3 is TGTGCCAGCAGCTCCCGGTATGGGTCAGAGACCCAGTACTTC. It yields the protein CASSSRYGSETQYF.

The CDR3 bases are TGTGCCAGCAGTTTATTTCGGGAGCGTCTCGACGAGCAGTACTTC. This gives the protein CASSLFRERLDEQYF. The gene calls are TRBV27 and TRBJ2-7, with a tentative D call TRBD2 (6 bases). CDR3 size: 15 residues. CDR1 MNHEY and CDR2 SMNVEV come from the germline V gene (reference sequence). Trimming cost V 1 base and J 5 bases, with 15 bases left between them.

This chain links TRBV27 with TRBJ1-4; weak D call: TRBD1 (6 bases). The CDR3 extends over 15 amino acids. Germline V gives CDR1 MNHEY, CDR2 SMNVEV (reference sequence). V lost 5 bases to trimming and J lost 7 bases, with 17 bases between them. The CDR3 nucleotides read TGTGCCAGCAGTCCCGTGGACAGTTCGAGTGAAAAACTGTTTTTT. Its protein is CASSPVDSSSEKLFF.

The rearrangement links TRBV27 to TRBJ1-2, with D hard to call. V was shortened by 1 base and J by 5 bases, with 17 bases between the two germline ends. The germline V gene encodes CDR1 MNHEY and CDR2 SMNVEV (reference sequence). The CDR3 spans 16 residues. CDR3 sequence (DNA): TGTGCCAGCAGTTTATTGCCCGTTCGGGGTGAATATGGCTACACCTTC. It translates to CASSLLPVRGEYGYTF.

The V gene is TRBV4-3, the J gene TRBJ2-7; 8 bases are shared with TRBD1. Germline trimming cut 1 base from V and 1 base from J; bases unmatched to any gene: 6. The CDR3 consists of 16 residues. In germline, CDR1 is LGHNA, CDR2 YSLEER. In DNA, the CDR3 is TGCGCCAGCAGCCAAGGGTTCAGGGGGCTTTCCTACGAGCAGTACTTC. Its translation: CASSQGFRGLSYEQYF.

The chain couples TRBV2 to TRBJ1-1; possible D gene TRBD1, 5 bases. CDR3 length equals 12 residues. Germline CDR1 SNHLY, CDR2 FYNNEI. The V end lost 6 bases, the J end lost 11 bases, and 16 bases lay between the germline ends. CDR3 sequence: CASRDTWVWAFF. The CDR3, as DNA: TGTGCCAGCAGGGACACCTGGGTGTGGGCTTTCTTT.

A single count supports this clone. The chain employs TRBV6-1 and TRBJ1-2; D not resolved. This CDR3 is 14 amino acids long. V was shortened by 1 base and J by 4 bases, with 10 bases between the two germline ends. Germline assignment: CDR1 MNHNS and CDR2 SASEGT. The CDR3 nucleotides are TGTGCCAGCAGTGAAGAAGACACGTTCTATGGCTACACCTTC. Protein: CASSEEDTFYGYTF.

This clone has a single count. The rearrangement uses TRBV6-5 and TRBJ2-2; D remains ambiguous. V lost 2 bases to trimming and J lost 4 bases, with 14 bases between them. CDR1 is MNHEY, CDR2 SVGAGI, per germline. The CDR3 totals 16 residues. This CDR3 is CASSYLNSVSTGELFF. The CDR3 region has the DNA TGTGCCAGCAGTTACCTCAACAGCGTAAGCACCGGGGAGCTGTTTTTT.

Concerning this clone: Germline is not matched at one junction end, which may reflect a read error. The chain joins TRBV10-3 to TRBJ2-7, with D perhaps assigned TRBD1 or TRBD2 (5 bases each). The germline V gene encodes CDR1 ENHRY and CDR2 SYGVKD. There are 13 residues in the CDR3. CDR3 residues: CAINEPGPYEQYF. DNA for the CDR3: TGTGCCATCAATGAGCCGGGACCCTACGAGCAGTACTTC.

As for this clone: The same CDR3 is also encoded by other DNA sequences in this sample. The rearrangement links TRBV10-3 to TRBJ2-3; no firm D call. The germline V and J ends were trimmed by 9 bases and 0 bases, with 4 bases remaining between them. Per the germline V gene, CDR1 is ENHRY and CDR2 is SYGVKD. The CDR3 runs to 11 residues. The CDR3 reads CAIGSTDTQYF. CDR3 bases: TGTGCCATAGGGAGCACAGATACGCAGTATTTT.

The V and J genes are TRBV29-1 and TRBJ2-1; perhaps TRBD1 as D (6 bases). This CDR3 region has 14 residues. Deletions cut 6 bases from V and 4 bases from J, with 16 bases between. CDR1 is SQVTM and CDR2 is ANQGSEA in the germline V gene. This CDR3 reads CSVLPSGTYNEQFF. CDR3 bases: TGCAGCGTCCTCCCCTCCGGGACATACAATGAGCAGTTCTTC.

The CDR3 spells CASSAGLAGHEQYF. CDR3 sequence (DNA): TGTGCCAGCAGCGCGGGACTAGCGGGCCACGAGCAGTACTTC. The rearrangement uses TRBV5-6 and TRBJ2-7; 12 bases fit TRBD2. In germline, CDR1 is SGHDT, CDR2 YYEEEE. CDR3 size: 14 residues. The V segment lost 4 bases and the J segment 5 bases; nucleotides outside the gene matches: 4.

The genes are TRBV9 and TRBJ2-5, with unresolved D. The V gene's germline CDR1 is SGDLS and CDR2 YYNGEE. The CDR3 is 14 amino acids. V gave up 0 bases and J gave up 2 bases, with 8 bases separating them. The CDR3 sequence: CASSVVPEQETQYF. The CDR3 DNA reads as TGTGCCAGCAGCGTAGTGCCCGAGCAAGAGACCCAGTACTTC.

V and J are TRBV4-3 and TRBJ2-7, with D perhaps TRBD2 (5 bases). CDR1 LGHNA and CDR2 YSLEER come from the germline V gene. Trimming left V 1 base short and J 3 bases short, with 13 bases between. The CDR3 spans 15 residues. The CDR3 sequence is CASSQGWGVLYEQYF. In nucleotides, the CDR3 is TGCGCCAGCAGCCAAGGATGGGGAGTTCTCTACGAGCAGTACTTC.

The V and J genes are TRBV4-3 and TRBJ2-7; D ambiguous. Germline values: CDR1 LGHNA, CDR2 YSLEER. The CDR3 length is 15 residues. V was trimmed by 4 bases and J by 3 bases, leaving 16 bases between them. The CDR3 bases are TGCGCCAGCAGCCGCAACCTTGGGGAAAGCTACGAGCAGTACTTC. Protein sequence: CASSRNLGESYEQYF.